A selection of T cell receptor beta chains follows, all from one sample in a study of CD8 T cells in Susac syndrome. Each CDR3 protein gets one entry after TCRdb re-called the immunoSEQ multiplex PCR reads with MiXCR. The sample has around 170,000 distinct CDR3 sequences, about 95% seen once. Specimen: CD8+ T cells from PBMCs. The receptors stem from a human donor with Susac syndrome. Both conserved end residues are part of each CDR3. The order of the fields is CDR3 DNA, CDR3 protein, D gene, V gene, J gene. The D gene is left open where the match is weak.

TGTGCCAGCAGGGTTAGTGGTTTGGGAGGCTACACCTTC	CASRVSGLGGYTF	-	TRBV12-3/TRBV12-4	TRBJ1-2
TGTGCCAGCAGCTGGACAGGGGATCGGTACGAGCAGTACTTC	CASSWTGDRYEQYF	TRBD1	TRBV5-8	TRBJ2-7
TGTGCCAGCATCGAAGAGGCGGTTTCCTACAATGAGCAGTTCTTC	CASIEEAVSYNEQFF	-	TRBV5-6	TRBJ2-1
TGTGCCTGGAGGGGGAACACCGGGGAGCTGTTTTTT	CAWRGNTGELFF	-	TRBV30	TRBJ2-2
TGTGCCAGCAGTTGGGATGTTGAGATAATAGCCAAAAACATTCAGTACTTC	CASSWDVEIIAKNIQYF	-	TRBV6-5	TRBJ2-4
TGTGCCATCAGTGAACGACAGGGGTCCTACAATGAGCAGTTCTTC	CAISERQGSYNEQFF	TRBD1	TRBV10-3	TRBJ2-1
TGCGCCAGCAGCGGGTCCGCCGGCACCGGGGAGCTGTTTTTT	CASSGSAGTGELFF	-	TRBV5-1	TRBJ2-2
TGTGCCAGCAGCGTAGGAGGGGACCCACTGGCCTACGAGCAGTACTTC	CASSVGGDPLAYEQYF	-	TRBV9	TRBJ2-7
TGCGCCAGCAGCCAAGGCCAAATAGGGCTAGCGGGCTCCGAGCAGTACTTC	CASSQGQIGLAGSEQYF	TRBD2	TRBV4-1	TRBJ2-7
TGTGCCAGCAGTGAATCCCCCTGGACCGAACGAACCAGCTCCTATAATTCACCCCTCCACTTT	CASSESPWTERTSSYNSPLHF	-	TRBV2	TRBJ1-6
TGCAGCGTTGATGGGACTAGCGGGAGTAGCTCCTACAATGAGCAGTTCTTC	CSVDGTSGSSSYNEQFF	TRBD2	TRBV29-1	TRBJ2-1
TGTGCCAGCAGCTTTGGACCTACCTGGGAGACCCAGTACTTC	CASSFGPTWETQYF	-	TRBV7-9	TRBJ2-5
TGTGCCTGGAGTGAAAGAGAGCGGAGAAACTATGGCTACACCTTC	CAWSERERRNYGYTF	-	TRBV30	TRBJ1-2
TGTGCCTGGAGAGGACAGGGGAGGTACGAGCAGTACTTC	CAWRGQGRYEQYF	TRBD1	TRBV30	TRBJ2-7
TGCAGTCGCAGGAAACCGTGGGCAGATACGCAGTATTTT	CSRRKPWADTQYF	-	TRBV20-1	TRBJ2-3
TGTGCCTGGAGTGTCGGCGTTCACGCGCAGTATTTT	CAWSVGVHAQYF	-	TRBV30	TRBJ2-3
TGTGCCAGCAGTTTCGGGGCCCTTCACTATGGCTACACCTTC	CASSFGALHYGYTF	-	TRBV28	TRBJ1-2
TGCGCCAGCAGCTTGCCAGGCCCCGGGGAGCTGTTTTTT	CASSLPGPGELFF	-	TRBV5-1	TRBJ2-2
TGCAGCGTTTTGAAGGGTTACTACAATGAGCAGTTCTTC	CSVLKGYYNEQFF	-	TRBV29-1	TRBJ2-1
TGCAGCGTTGACCTCCCTGGAGACAATGAGCAGTTCTTC	CSVDLPGDNEQFF	-	TRBV29-1	TRBJ2-1
TGTGCCTGGAGTCCCGGAGCAGGCGGCACAGATACGCAGTATTTT	CAWSPGAGGTDTQYF	-	TRBV30	TRBJ2-3
TGTGCCAGCAGCGATGTCGATGGCTACACCTTC	CASSDVDGYTF	-	TRBV7-9	TRBJ1-2